Presented here are 21 T cell receptor beta chains from one specimen sequenced in a study of early T cells in non-severe SARS-CoV-2 infection. One entry per CDR3 protein, called by TCRdb with MiXCR from the 5' RACE reads. Of tens of thousands of distinct CDR3 sequences listed, approximately 15% are singletons. The sample was whole blood. The receptors derive from an adult who was a healthcare worker with PCR-confirmed SARS-CoV-2 infection or an uninfected control (not recorded which).

The chain combines TRBV3-1 with TRBJ1-2; D is unresolved. Germline-derived CDR1 and CDR2 are LGHDT and YNNKEL (reference sequence). Trimming left V 3 bases short and J 7 bases short, with 12 bases between. The length of the CDR3 is 13 residues. CDR3 coding DNA: TGTGCCAGCAGCCAGAAAGCGAAGGGTGGCTACACCTTC. Its protein is CASSQKAKGGYTF.

This clonotype was observed a handful of times. This sequence joins TRBV2 and TRBJ2-7; 8 positions agree with TRBD1. V dropped 8 bases and J dropped 2; count of bases not matched to a gene: 8. The length of the CDR3 is 14 residues. Germline CDR1 is SNHLY and CDR2 is FYNNEI. Here the CDR3 DNA reads TGTGCCAGCCCAGGACAGGGTAACCCCTACGAGCAGTACGTC. This encodes CASPGQGNPYEQYV.

CDR3 region: CASSVTGVIQYF. In DNA, the CDR3 is TGTGCCAGCAGTGTGACAGGGGTGATTCAGTACTTC. The chain uses TRBV12-3 or TRBV12-4 and TRBJ2-4, with 8 bases identical to TRBD1. The V gene end was trimmed by 5 bases and the J gene end by 10 bases; junction bases not matched to a gene: 4. The CDR3 runs to 12 residues.

V usage is TRBV12-3 or TRBV12-4 and J usage is TRBJ2-5; 7 positions match TRBD1. This CDR3 is built from 17 residues. J lost 5 bases, V lost 3 bases, and 15 bases had no gene match. CDR3 sequence (DNA): TGTGCCAGCAGTTTGGGACAGCCTCCCGATAAAGTTGAGACCCAGTACTTC. Its protein is CASSLGQPPDKVETQYF.

J is TRBJ2-5 and V is TRBV29-1; TRBD2 matches 10 bases. After removal of 3 bases from V and 4 bases from J, the junction contained 8 bases not matched to a gene. The CDR3 length is 15 residues. The germline gives CDR1 SQVTM, CDR2 ANQGSEA. The DNA of the CDR3 is TGCAGCGTTGAGGGGACTAGCGAAATCTTAGAGACCCAGTACTTC. This encodes CSVEGTSEILETQYF.

The chain combines TRBV28 with TRBJ1-3; D not resolved. V lost 5 bases and J lost 2, with 7 bases in between. CDR1 and CDR2 from the germline V gene are MDHEN and SYDVKM. The CDR3 totals 13 residues. CDR3 sequence reads: CASSPPPGNTIYF. The CDR3 DNA is TGTGCCAGCAGTCCCCCGCCTGGAAACACCATATATTTT.

The table lists this clonotype with many counts. The chain has TRBV7-2 and TRBJ1-3; D unresolved. There are 14 residues in the CDR3. The germline CDR1 and CDR2 sequences are SGHTA and FQGNSA. Deletions cut 3 bases from V and 1 base from J, with 7 bases between. For the CDR3, the DNA is TGTGCCAGCAGCTTTTCAGTTTCTGGAAACACCATATATTTT. Its protein is CASSFSVSGNTIYF.

The CDR3: CASSLNTRGVEAFF. CDR3 coding DNA: TGCGCCAGCAGCTTGAATACACGTGGGGTTGAAGCTTTCTTT. The rearrangement links TRBV5-1 to TRBJ1-1; D not certain. The CDR3 runs 14 residues. CDR1 SGHRS and CDR2 YFSETQ come from the germline V gene. The V gene lost 1 base and the J gene lost 7 bases, with 14 bases spanning the gap.

This clonotype was counted only a few times. This chain links TRBV29-1 with TRBJ1-1; D is perhaps TRBD1 (6 bases). Trimming removed 4 bases at V and 6 bases at J, with 15 bases between. CDR3 length: 13 residues. Germline CDR1 SQVTM, CDR2 ANQGSEA. CDR3 region: CSVALRGGPEAFF. CDR3 sequence (DNA): TGCAGCGTTGCCCTCCGGGGGGGCCCTGAAGCTTTCTTT.

This clonotype was seen more than once but under ten times. The chain's CDR3 is CSARKSSGTSFSTDTQYF. The CDR3 nucleotides are TGCAGTGCACGGAAGTCCTCCGGGACTAGCTTTAGCACAGATACGCAGTATTTT. The V gene is TRBV20-1, the J gene TRBJ2-3; 9 bases are a match to TRBD2. This CDR3 has 18 amino acids. J lost 0 bases, V lost 6 bases, and 16 bases had no gene match. Germline V lookup: CDR1 DFQATT, CDR2 SNEGSKA (reference sequence).

The chain uses TRBV7-9 and TRBJ2-1; D gene uncertain. Trimming cost V 0 bases and J 5 bases, with 8 bases left between them. This CDR3 has 14 amino acids. CDR1 and CDR2 (germline): SEHNR, FQNEAQ (reference sequence). The CDR3 here is CASSLALVHNEQFF. DNA for the CDR3: TGTGCCAGCAGCTTAGCGCTGGTCCACAATGAGCAGTTCTTC.

The table lists this clonotype with many counts. This rearrangement joins TRBV7-9 to TRBJ1-1; TRBD1 aligns across 8 bases. V shed 5 bases, J shed 2 bases, and the junction held 7 bases outside the gene matches. This CDR3 comprises 15 residues. CDR1 and CDR2 (germline): SEHNR, FQNEAQ (reference sequence). For the CDR3, the DNA is TGTGCCAGCAGCATGGACAGGGTGGTAAACACTGAAGCTTTCTTT. It yields the protein CASSMDRVVNTEAFF.

The J gene is TRBJ2-2, the V gene TRBV6-6; maybe TRBD2 (5 bases). V was clipped by 5 bases and J by 4 bases, with 17 bases between them. The germline gives CDR1 MNHNY, CDR2 SVGAGI (reference sequence). This CDR3 has 16 amino acids. The CDR3 DNA reads as TGTGCCAGCAGTCCCCGGGGAAAGGAAGGCACCGGGGAGCTGTTTTTT. Its translation is CASSPRGKEGTGELFF.

The V and J genes are TRBV6-5 and TRBJ1-2, with TRBD1 identical over 7 bases. The CDR3 spans 14 residues. Trimming removed 0 bases from V and 4 bases from J; junction bases left unmatched: 2. Germline V gene data show CDR1 as MNHEY and CDR2 as SVGAGI. CDR3 coding DNA: TGTGCCAGCAGTTACTCGGACAGGCCCTATGGCTACACCTTC. Encoded protein: CASSYSDRPYGYTF.

CDR3 sequence reads: CASSPSSSGSPLHF. In DNA form, the CDR3 reads TGTGCCAGCTCACCTTCGAGCAGCGGGTCACCCCTCCACTTT. The chain carries TRBV18 and TRBJ1-6; D is undetermined. V lost 3 bases and J lost 10, with 13 bases in between. Germline CDR1 is KGHSH and CDR2 is LQKENI. The CDR3 has 14 residues.

This clonotype appeared a few times. The CDR3 DNA follows: TGTGCCAGCAGCCAGGCCGCAACGGCGAGGACCGGGGAGCTGTTTTTT. Translated, it gives CASSQAATARTGELFF. This chain connects TRBV7-8 to TRBJ2-2; D is unclear. The CDR3 is 16 residues long. From germline, CDR1 is SGHVS and CDR2 FQNEAQ. The V gene lost 5 bases and the J gene lost 5 bases, with 18 bases spanning the gap.

This clonotype was seen a handful of times. This chain links TRBV5-5 with TRBJ1-4, with D perhaps matching TRBD1 (5 bases). The V end was cut by 2 bases, the J end by 7 bases, with 24 bases between. The germline V gene encodes CDR1 SGHKS and CDR2 YYEKEE (reference sequence). There are 18 residues in the CDR3. The DNA of the CDR3 is TGTGCCAGCAGCTTATCGGCAGGGTTATTTAGTACGGGTGAAAAACTGTTTTTT. Amino acid sequence: CASSLSAGLFSTGEKLFF.

This clonotype was seen repeatedly, ten times or more. The V gene is TRBV7-2, the J gene TRBJ1-4; TRBD1 might be the D (6 bases). Trimming removed 2 bases at V and 3 bases at J, with 10 bases between. This CDR3 is 15 amino acids long. Germline V gene lookup returns CDR1 SGHTA and CDR2 FQGNSA. The DNA of the CDR3 is TGTGCCAGCAGCTTATCCGGGGGGCCTAATGAAAAACTGTTTTTT. Translated, it gives CASSLSGGPNEKLFF.

This clonotype was seen only a few times. The gene calls are TRBV6-5 and TRBJ2-3; the match to TRBD1 covers 8 bases. Germline lookup yields CDR1 MNHEY and CDR2 SVGAGI. Germline trimming cut 0 bases from V and 0 bases from J; bases unmatched to any gene: 20. CDR3 length: 22 residues. The CDR3 sequence: CASSYSTVRGRVAATSTDTQYF. The CDR3 region has the DNA TGTGCCAGCAGTTACTCGACTGTCAGGGGGCGAGTGGCCGCCACTAGCACAGATACGCAGTATTTT.

The gene calls are TRBV10-3 and TRBJ1-1; tentative D call: TRBD1 (5 bases). Germline lookup yields CDR1 ENHRY and CDR2 SYGVKD. Trimming shortened V by 4 bases and J by 8 bases, and 11 bases separated the two germline ends. The CDR3 covers 12 residues. CDR3 residues: CAISVEGAEAFF. CDR3 DNA: TGTGCCATCAGTGTGGAAGGGGCCGAAGCTTTCTTT.

This clonotype has just a few counts. The chain joins TRBV29-1 to TRBJ2-5; 10 bases match TRBD1. The CDR3 contains 13 residues. After removal of 5 bases from V and 5 bases from J, the junction contained 5 bases not matched to a gene. Germline V gives CDR1 SQVTM, CDR2 ANQGSEA. CDR3 DNA: TGCAGCGTTTTGGGGACAGGGGCCGAGACCCAGTACTTC. Translating it yields CSVLGTGAETQYF.